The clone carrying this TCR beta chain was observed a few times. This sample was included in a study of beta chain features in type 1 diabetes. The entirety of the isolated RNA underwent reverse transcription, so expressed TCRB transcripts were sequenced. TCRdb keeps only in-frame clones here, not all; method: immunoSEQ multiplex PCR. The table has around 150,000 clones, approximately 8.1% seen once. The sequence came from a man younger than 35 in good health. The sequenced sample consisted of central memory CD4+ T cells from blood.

The CDR3 sequence is CASSSILAGGVYNEQFF. The CDR3 DNA sequence: TGTGCCAGCAGCTCGATCTTAGCGGGGGGAGTCTACAATGAGCAGTTCTTC. This chain links TRBV7-3 with TRBJ2-1; 10 bases agree with TRBD2. Per germline, CDR1 SGHTA and CDR2 FQGTGA. The CDR3 length is 17 residues. The J segment lost 3 bases and the V segment lost 4 bases, leaving 9 bases of the junction unmatched.